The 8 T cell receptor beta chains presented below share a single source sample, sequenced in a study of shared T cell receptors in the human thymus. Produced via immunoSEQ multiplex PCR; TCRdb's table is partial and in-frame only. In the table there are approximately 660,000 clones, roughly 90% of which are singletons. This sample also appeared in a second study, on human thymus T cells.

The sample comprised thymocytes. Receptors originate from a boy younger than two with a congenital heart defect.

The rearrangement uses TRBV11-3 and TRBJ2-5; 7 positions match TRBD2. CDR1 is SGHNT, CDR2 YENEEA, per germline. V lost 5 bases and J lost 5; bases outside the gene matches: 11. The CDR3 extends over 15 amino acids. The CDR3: CASSPRAAAGETQYF. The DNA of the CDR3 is TGTGCCAGCAGCCCAAGAGCGGCAGCGGGGGAGACCCAGTACTTC.

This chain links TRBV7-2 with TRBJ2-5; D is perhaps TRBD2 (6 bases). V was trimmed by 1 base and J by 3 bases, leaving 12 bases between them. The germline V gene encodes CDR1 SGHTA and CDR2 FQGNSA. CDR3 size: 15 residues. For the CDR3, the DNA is TGTGCCAGCAGCTTAGTACGGGGACTTAAAGAGACCCAGTACTTC. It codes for CASSLVRGLKETQYF.

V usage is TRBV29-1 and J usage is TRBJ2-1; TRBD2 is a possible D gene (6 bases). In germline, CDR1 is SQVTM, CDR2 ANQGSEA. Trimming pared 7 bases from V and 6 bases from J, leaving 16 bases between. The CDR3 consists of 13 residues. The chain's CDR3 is CSASGRPPNEQFF. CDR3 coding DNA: TGCAGCGCCAGCGGGCGGCCCCCCAATGAGCAGTTCTTC.

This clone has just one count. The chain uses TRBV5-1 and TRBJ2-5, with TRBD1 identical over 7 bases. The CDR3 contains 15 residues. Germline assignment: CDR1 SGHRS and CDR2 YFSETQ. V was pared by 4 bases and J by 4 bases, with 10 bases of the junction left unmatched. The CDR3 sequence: CASSLKQGYRETQYF. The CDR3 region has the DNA TGCGCCAGCAGCCTCAAACAGGGGTACCGAGAGACCCAGTACTTC.

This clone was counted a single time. CDR3 residues: CASSSDRGLWGTEAFF. As DNA, the CDR3 is TGTGCCAGCAGTTCGGACAGGGGCCTATGGGGGACTGAAGCTTTCTTT. This chain joins TRBV27 and TRBJ1-1; 9 bases are shared with TRBD1. Trimming cost V 4 bases and J 5 bases; bases outside gene matches: 11. CDR3 size: 16 residues. CDR1 is MNHEY and CDR2 is SMNVEV in the germline V gene (reference sequence).

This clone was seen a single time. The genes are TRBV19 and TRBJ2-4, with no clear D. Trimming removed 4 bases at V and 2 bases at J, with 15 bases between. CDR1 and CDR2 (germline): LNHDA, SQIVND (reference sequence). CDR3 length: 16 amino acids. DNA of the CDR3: TGTGCCAGTAGTAAATCCGTTTTAGTAACCAAAAACATTCAGTACTTC. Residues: CASSKSVLVTKNIQYF.

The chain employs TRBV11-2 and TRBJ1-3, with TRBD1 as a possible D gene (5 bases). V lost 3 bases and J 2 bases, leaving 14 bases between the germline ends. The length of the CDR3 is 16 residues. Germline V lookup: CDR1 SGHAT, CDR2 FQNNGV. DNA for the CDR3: TGTGCCAGCAGCTTCAAAAGGGGAACTCCTGGAAACACCATATATTTT. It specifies CASSFKRGTPGNTIYF.

In DNA form, the CDR3 reads TGCGCCAGCAGCTTGACAGGGGGAACGGAGGTCAATGAGCAGTTCTTC. Translation: CASSLTGGTEVNEQFF. The V call is TRBV5-1, the J call TRBJ2-1, with 8 bases fitting TRBD1. With V trimmed by 1 base and J by 6 bases, 9 bases remained unmatched. This CDR3 has 16 residues. The V gene's germline CDR1 is SGHRS and CDR2 YFSETQ.